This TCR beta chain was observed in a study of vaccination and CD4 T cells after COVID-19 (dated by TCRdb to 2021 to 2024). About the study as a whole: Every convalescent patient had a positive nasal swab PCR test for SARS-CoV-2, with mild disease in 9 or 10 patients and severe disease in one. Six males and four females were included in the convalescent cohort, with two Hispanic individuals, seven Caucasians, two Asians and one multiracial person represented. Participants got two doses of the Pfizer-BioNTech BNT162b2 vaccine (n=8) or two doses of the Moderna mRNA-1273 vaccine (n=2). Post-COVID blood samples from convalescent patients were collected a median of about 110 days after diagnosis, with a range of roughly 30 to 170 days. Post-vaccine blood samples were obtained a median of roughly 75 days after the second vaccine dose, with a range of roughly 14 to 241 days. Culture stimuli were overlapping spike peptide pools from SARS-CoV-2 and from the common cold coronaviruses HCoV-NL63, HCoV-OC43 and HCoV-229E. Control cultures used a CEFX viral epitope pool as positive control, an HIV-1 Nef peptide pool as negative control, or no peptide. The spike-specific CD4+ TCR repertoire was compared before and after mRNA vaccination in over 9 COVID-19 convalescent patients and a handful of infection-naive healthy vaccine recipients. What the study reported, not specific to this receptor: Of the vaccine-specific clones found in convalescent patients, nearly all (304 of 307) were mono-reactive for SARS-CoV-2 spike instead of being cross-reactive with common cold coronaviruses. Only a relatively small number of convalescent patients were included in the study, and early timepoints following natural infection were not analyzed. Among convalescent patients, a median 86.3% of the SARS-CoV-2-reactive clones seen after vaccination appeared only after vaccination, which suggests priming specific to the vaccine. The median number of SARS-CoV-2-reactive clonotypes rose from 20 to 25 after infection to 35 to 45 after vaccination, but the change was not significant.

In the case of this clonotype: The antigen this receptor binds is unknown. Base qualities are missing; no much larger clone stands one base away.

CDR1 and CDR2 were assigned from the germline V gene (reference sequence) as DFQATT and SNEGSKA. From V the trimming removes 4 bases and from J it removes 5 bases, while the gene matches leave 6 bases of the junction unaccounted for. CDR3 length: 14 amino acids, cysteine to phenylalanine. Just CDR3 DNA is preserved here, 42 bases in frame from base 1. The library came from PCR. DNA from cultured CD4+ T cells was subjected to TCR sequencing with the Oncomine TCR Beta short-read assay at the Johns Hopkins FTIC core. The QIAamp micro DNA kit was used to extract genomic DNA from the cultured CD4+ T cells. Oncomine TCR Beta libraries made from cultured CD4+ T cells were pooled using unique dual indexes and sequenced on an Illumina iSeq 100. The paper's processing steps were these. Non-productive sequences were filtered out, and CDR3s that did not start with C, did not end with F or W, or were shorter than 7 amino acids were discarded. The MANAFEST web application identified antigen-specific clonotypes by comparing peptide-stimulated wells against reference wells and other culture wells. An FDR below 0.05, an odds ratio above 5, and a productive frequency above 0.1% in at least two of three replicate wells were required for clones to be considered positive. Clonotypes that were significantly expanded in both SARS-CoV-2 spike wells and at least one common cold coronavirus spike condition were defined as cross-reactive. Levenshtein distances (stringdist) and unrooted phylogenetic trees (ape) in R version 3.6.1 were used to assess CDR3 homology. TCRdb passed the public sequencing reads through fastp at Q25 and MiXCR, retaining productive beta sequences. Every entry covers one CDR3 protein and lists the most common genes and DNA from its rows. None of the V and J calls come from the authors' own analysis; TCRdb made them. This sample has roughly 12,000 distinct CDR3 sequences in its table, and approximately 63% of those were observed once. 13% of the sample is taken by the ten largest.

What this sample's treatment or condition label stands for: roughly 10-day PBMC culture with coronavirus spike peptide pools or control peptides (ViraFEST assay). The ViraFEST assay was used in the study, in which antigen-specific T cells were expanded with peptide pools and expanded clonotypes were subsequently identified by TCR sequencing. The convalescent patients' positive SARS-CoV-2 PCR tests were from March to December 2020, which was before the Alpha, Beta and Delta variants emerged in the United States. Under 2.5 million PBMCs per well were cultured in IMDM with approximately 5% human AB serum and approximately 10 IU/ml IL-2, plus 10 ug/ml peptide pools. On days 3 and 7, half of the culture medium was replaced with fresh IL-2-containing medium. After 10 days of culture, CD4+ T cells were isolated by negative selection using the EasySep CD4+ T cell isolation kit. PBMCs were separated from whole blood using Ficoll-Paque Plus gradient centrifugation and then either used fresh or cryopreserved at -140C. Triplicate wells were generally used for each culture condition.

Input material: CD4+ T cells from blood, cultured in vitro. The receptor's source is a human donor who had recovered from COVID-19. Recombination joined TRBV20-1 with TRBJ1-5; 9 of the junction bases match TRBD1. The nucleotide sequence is TGCAGTGCTAATCAGGGACAGGGATATCAGCCCCAGCATTTT. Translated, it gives CSANQGQGYQPQHF.